This T cell receptor (beta chain) was identified during a study of T cells in Graves' hyperthyroidism and ophthalmopathy. Study background: Peripheral blood samples were taken at initial diagnosis, prior to any treatment. Study results and caveats: Blood also showed most of the thyroid clonotypes that were expanded above 0.001.

This CDR3 comprises 16 residues. V lost 3 bases and J lost 4, with 16 bases in between. Germline lookup yields CDR1 SGHRS and CDR2 YFSETQ. This clonotype was detected ten times or more. What it recognizes is unknown. TCR beta CDR3 regions were amplified from RNA. First-round RT-PCR of the TCR CDR3 relied on the HTBI primer set. From the multiplex PCR reads, TCRdb called clonotypes with MiXCR, one entry per CDR3 protein. This sample has 500,000 to 650,000 distinct CDR3 sequences, with less than 15% found just once. Newly diagnosed patients aged 18 to 65 had hyperthyroidism of under 2 months' duration. The V call is TRBV5-1, the J call TRBJ2-2; D uncertain. This receptor was identified in a woman in her 40s with Graves' hyperthyroidism. Sequencing was carried out using blood. The CDR3, as DNA: TGCGCCAGCAGCTCCTATTCTGGAACAATCACCGGGGAGCTGTTTTTT. The encoded protein is CASSSYSGTITGELFF.